These T cell receptor beta chains were read from a single sample in a study of blood T cell repertoires in COVID-19. The table came from immunoSEQ multiplex PCR; TCRdb's copy has only in-frame clones and leaves some out. The sample carries 200,000 to 250,000 clones, roughly 80% recorded once. The specimen sequenced was peripheral blood. These TCRs come from a woman over 75 with acute or convalescent COVID-19. Each CDR3 is given with its conserved first and last residue. D genes are given only for firm matches. Not every row has a clone size; where given, it reads once, few, many or a size class.

clone size: many; D gene: TRBD1; J gene: TRBJ2-1; V gene: TRBV29-1; CDR3 protein: CSVDARGPREQFF; CDR3 DNA: TGCAGCGTAGACGCGAGGGGGCCACGTGAGCAGTTCTTC
clone size: .; D gene: TRBD2; J gene: TRBJ2-7; V gene: TRBV5-1; CDR3 protein: CASSLGTSAAYEQYF; CDR3 DNA: TGCGCCAGCAGCTTGGGGACTAGCGCGGCCTACGAGCAGTACTTC
clone size: .; D gene: .; J gene: TRBJ1-2; V gene: TRBV10-1; CDR3 protein: CAVCSTNYGYTF; CDR3 DNA: TGCGCCGTGTGCAGTACTAACTATGGCTACACCTTC
clone size: once; D gene: TRBD1; J gene: TRBJ1-6; V gene: TRBV2; CDR3 protein: CASSARGTGDSPLHF; CDR3 DNA: TGTGCCAGCAGTGCTCGAGGGACAGGGGATTCACCCCTCCACTTT
clone size: .; D gene: .; J gene: TRBJ2-3; V gene: TRBV5-1; CDR3 protein: CASSATGGDFTYTQYF; CDR3 DNA: TGCGCCAGCAGCGCAACAGGGGGGGACTTCACATATACGCAGTATTTT
clone size: few; D gene: .; J gene: TRBJ1-2; V gene: TRBV5-1; CDR3 protein: CASSRIEGFGYTF; CDR3 DNA: TGCGCCAGCAGCCGTATAGAGGGTTTTGGCTACACCTTC
clone size: .; D gene: .; J gene: TRBJ2-7; V gene: TRBV7-6; CDR3 protein: CASSFRDLGEQYF; CDR3 DNA: TGTGCCAGCAGCTTCCGGGACTTGGGCGAGCAGTACTTC
clone size: .; D gene: .; J gene: TRBJ1-1; V gene: TRBV11-3; CDR3 protein: CASSLGGWGDNTEAFF; CDR3 DNA: TGTGCCAGCAGCTTGGGGGGTTGGGGGGATAACACTGAAGCTTTCTTT
clone size: .; D gene: TRBD1; J gene: TRBJ2-1; V gene: TRBV14; CDR3 protein: CASSQGGTGGYNEQFF; CDR3 DNA: TGTGCCAGCAGCCAAGGAGGGACAGGGGGGTACAATGAGCAGTTCTTC
clone size: .; D gene: .; J gene: TRBJ1-3; V gene: TRBV30; CDR3 protein: CAWNIDFSGNTIYF; CDR3 DNA: TGTGCCTGGAACATCGATTTCTCTGGAAACACCATATATTTT
clone size: few; D gene: TRBD2; J gene: TRBJ2-5; V gene: TRBV2; CDR3 protein: CASSEISAGVSQTQYF; CDR3 DNA: TGTGCCAGCAGTGAAATTAGCGCGGGAGTCTCTCAGACCCAGTACTTC
clone size: once; D gene: TRBD1; J gene: TRBJ1-2; V gene: TRBV5-6; CDR3 protein: CASSTTGLGGYTF; CDR3 DNA: TGTGCCAGCAGCACGACAGGGCTCGGAGGCTACACCTTC
clone size: .; D gene: .; J gene: TRBJ1-4; V gene: TRBV11-3; CDR3 protein: CASSLGPYGFRSTNEKLFF; CDR3 DNA: TGTGCCAGCAGTTTAGGGCCTTACGGATTCAGGTCAACTAATGAAAAACTGTTTTTT
clone size: .; D gene: TRBD2; J gene: TRBJ2-3; V gene: TRBV7-8; CDR3 protein: CASSLVNGRAGDTQYF; CDR3 DNA: TGTGCCAGCAGCTTAGTGAACGGGAGGGCCGGAGATACGCAGTATTTT
clone size: .; D gene: .; J gene: TRBJ2-1; V gene: TRBV11-3; CDR3 protein: CASSEASSYNEQFF; CDR3 DNA: TGTGCCAGCAGCGAAGCTAGCTCCTACAATGAGCAGTTCTTC
clone size: few; D gene: TRBD1; J gene: TRBJ2-2; V gene: TRBV15; CDR3 protein: CATAGGRSGELFF; CDR3 DNA: TGTGCCACCGCAGGGGGCAGGAGCGGGGAGCTGTTTTTT
clone size: .; D gene: .; J gene: TRBJ2-3; V gene: TRBV5-8; CDR3 protein: CASRPYASTDTQYF; CDR3 DNA: TGTGCCAGCAGACCCTACGCGAGCACAGATACGCAGTATTTT
clone size: .; D gene: .; J gene: TRBJ1-1; V gene: TRBV5-5; CDR3 protein: CASSLGLGAPVEAFF; CDR3 DNA: TGTGCCAGCAGCTTAGGTTTAGGGGCCCCTGTTGAAGCTTTCTTT
clone size: .; D gene: TRBD1; J gene: TRBJ2-3; V gene: TRBV2; CDR3 protein: CASTTDRGPTDTQYF; CDR3 DNA: TGTGCCAGCACTACGGACAGGGGCCCCACAGATACGCAGTATTTT
clone size: .; D gene: .; J gene: TRBJ2-2; V gene: TRBV5-8; CDR3 protein: CASSLMGGSGELFF; CDR3 DNA: TGTGCCAGCAGCCTCATGGGGGGATCCGGGGAGCTGTTTTTT
clone size: .; D gene: .; J gene: TRBJ2-7; V gene: TRBV11-2; CDR3 protein: CASSVRGTYLGEQYF; CDR3 DNA: TGTGCCAGCAGCGTTCGAGGGACTTACCTCGGCGAGCAGTACTTC
clone size: .; D gene: .; J gene: TRBJ2-7; V gene: TRBV5-1; CDR3 protein: CASSFDSSAGEQYF; CDR3 DNA: TGCGCCAGCAGCTTTGATTCGAGCGCTGGGGAGCAGTACTTC
clone size: .; D gene: TRBD1; J gene: TRBJ2-1; V gene: TRBV5-1; CDR3 protein: CASSLGQGAYNEQFF; CDR3 DNA: TGCGCCAGCAGCCTGGGACAGGGGGCCTACAATGAGCAGTTCTTC
clone size: .; D gene: .; J gene: TRBJ2-7; V gene: TRBV6-5; CDR3 protein: CASTSPGEYEQYF; CDR3 DNA: TGTGCCAGCACCTCCCCGGGGGAATACGAGCAGTACTTC
clone size: .; D gene: TRBD1; J gene: TRBJ1-5; V gene: TRBV19; CDR3 protein: CARSPQGPDQPQHF; CDR3 DNA: TGTGCCAGGTCACCACAGGGGCCCGATCAGCCCCAGCATTTT
clone size: .; D gene: TRBD2; J gene: TRBJ2-1; V gene: TRBV13; CDR3 protein: CASSLGLAGGQYNEQFF; CDR3 DNA: TGTGCCAGCAGCTTAGGACTAGCGGGGGGGCAGTACAATGAGCAGTTCTTC
clone size: .; D gene: .; J gene: TRBJ2-1; V gene: TRBV29-1; CDR3 protein: CSVEEVWGDERDSYNEQFF; CDR3 DNA: TGCAGCGTTGAAGAGGTGTGGGGGGACGAACGGGACTCCTACAATGAGCAGTTCTTC
clone size: few; D gene: .; J gene: TRBJ1-4; V gene: TRBV9; CDR3 protein: CASSVGTSGSNEKLFF; CDR3 DNA: TGTGCCAGCAGCGTAGGGACATCCGGTAGTAATGAAAAACTGTTTTTT
clone size: .; D gene: .; J gene: TRBJ1-1; V gene: TRBV2; CDR3 protein: CASTMNTEAFF; CDR3 DNA: TGTGCCAGCACAATGAACACTGAAGCTTTCTTT
clone size: .; D gene: .; J gene: TRBJ1-5; V gene: TRBV30; CDR3 protein: CAWSVSRVNQPQHF; CDR3 DNA: TGTGCCTGGAGTGTAAGCAGGGTCAATCAGCCCCAGCATTTT
clone size: .; D gene: TRBD1; J gene: TRBJ1-1; V gene: TRBV5-1; CDR3 protein: CASSRDGQDTEAFF; CDR3 DNA: TGCGCCAGCAGCCGGGACGGACAGGACACCGAAGCTTTCTTT
clone size: .; D gene: TRBD1; J gene: TRBJ2-3; V gene: TRBV24-1; CDR3 protein: CATSGGGQTSTDTQYF; CDR3 DNA: TGTGCCACCAGTGGTGGGGGACAGACAAGCACAGATACGCAGTATTTT
clone size: .; D gene: .; J gene: TRBJ2-7; V gene: TRBV19; CDR3 protein: CASSIRGAEYEQYF; CDR3 DNA: TGTGCCAGTAGTATCAGGGGCGCCGAATACGAGCAGTACTTC
clone size: .; D gene: .; J gene: TRBJ1-2; V gene: TRBV6-1; CDR3 protein: CASSELQATLLNYGYTF; CDR3 DNA: TGTGCCAGCAGTGAATTGCAGGCAACCCTCCTTAACTATGGCTACACCTTC
clone size: .; D gene: .; J gene: TRBJ2-7; V gene: TRBV21-1; CDR3 protein: CASSRNRPRGECHEQYF; CDR3 DNA: TGTGCCAGCAGCCGCAACAGACCACGGGGTGAGTGTCACGAGCAGTACTTC
clone size: .; D gene: .; J gene: TRBJ1-3; V gene: TRBV28; CDR3 protein: CASSSFGPGDMFGNTIYF; CDR3 DNA: TGTGCCAGCAGTTCTTTCGGTCCGGGAGATATGTTTGGAAACACCATATATTTT
clone size: .; D gene: TRBD1; J gene: TRBJ1-2; V gene: TRBV5-1; CDR3 protein: CASSSTGNYGYTF; CDR3 DNA: TGCGCCAGCAGCTCGACAGGGAACTATGGCTACACCTTC
clone size: once; D gene: .; J gene: TRBJ1-6; V gene: TRBV21-1; CDR3 protein: CASSKVGDRGGSYNSPLHF; CDR3 DNA: TGTGCCAGCAGCAAAGTAGGGGACAGGGGGGGAAGCTATAATTCACCCCTCCACTTT
clone size: .; D gene: .; J gene: TRBJ1-6; V gene: TRBV6-5; CDR3 protein: CASSYSSSQNSPLHF; CDR3 DNA: TGTGCCAGCAGTTACTCGAGTAGCCAGAATTCACCCCTCCACTTT
clone size: .; D gene: .; J gene: TRBJ1-5; V gene: TRBV19; CDR3 protein: CASTINSNSNQPQHF; CDR3 DNA: TGTGCCAGTACCATAAACAGTAATAGCAATCAGCCCCAGCATTTT
clone size: .; D gene: .; J gene: TRBJ1-5; V gene: TRBV30; CDR3 protein: CAWSAERDQPQHF; CDR3 DNA: TGTGCCTGGAGTGCCGAGCGGGATCAGCCCCAGCATTTT
clone size: .; D gene: TRBD1; J gene: TRBJ1-1; V gene: TRBV6-5; CDR3 protein: CASSYGTGIWDTEAFF; CDR3 DNA: TGTGCCAGCAGTTACGGGACAGGGATATGGGACACTGAAGCTTTCTTT
clone size: .; D gene: .; J gene: TRBJ1-1; V gene: TRBV7-2; CDR3 protein: CASSLWGGDNTEAFF; CDR3 DNA: TGTGCCAGCAGCCTTTGGGGGGGCGACAACACTGAAGCTTTCTTT
clone size: .; D gene: .; J gene: TRBJ1-6; V gene: TRBV6-6; CDR3 protein: CASKTGANSPLHF; CDR3 DNA: TGTGCCAGTAAGACAGGAGCAAATTCACCCCTCCACTTT
clone size: many; D gene: .; J gene: TRBJ2-7; V gene: TRBV28; CDR3 protein: CASSSYLMDRESAIEQYF; CDR3 DNA: TGTGCCAGCAGTTCCTACCTGATGGACAGAGAAAGTGCTATTGAGCAGTACTTC
clone size: .; D gene: .; J gene: TRBJ1-4; V gene: TRBV19; CDR3 protein: CASNAQGATNEKLFF; CDR3 DNA: TGTGCCAGTAACGCCCAGGGTGCAACTAATGAAAAACTGTTTTTT
clone size: .; D gene: TRBD2; J gene: TRBJ2-5; V gene: TRBV30; CDR3 protein: CARYKGLAGVGYQETQYF; CDR3 DNA: TGTGCCCGTTATAAGGGACTAGCGGGAGTGGGGTACCAAGAGACCCAGTACTTC
clone size: few; D gene: .; J gene: TRBJ1-1; V gene: TRBV7-2; CDR3 protein: CASSPHRVWTEAFF; CDR3 DNA: TGTGCCAGCAGCCCACACAGGGTATGGACTGAAGCTTTCTTT
clone size: .; D gene: .; J gene: TRBJ1-2; V gene: TRBV2; CDR3 protein: CASSDVTDGYTF; CDR3 DNA: TGTGCCAGCAGTGATGTTACAGATGGCTACACCTTC
clone size: .; D gene: .; J gene: TRBJ1-6; V gene: TRBV28; CDR3 protein: CASSLSGVDSPLHF; CDR3 DNA: TGTGCCAGCAGTTTATCAGGGGTGGATTCACCCCTCCACTTT
clone size: .; D gene: .; J gene: TRBJ1-1; V gene: TRBV12-5; CDR3 protein: CASGLWEGSFSNTEAFF; CDR3 DNA: TGTGCTAGTGGTTTGTGGGAGGGATCCTTCTCGAACACTGAAGCTTTCTTT
clone size: .; D gene: .; J gene: TRBJ2-1; V gene: TRBV6-2/TRBV6-3; CDR3 protein: CASSTLDRARNEQFF; CDR3 DNA: TGTGCCAGCAGCACCCTCGACAGAGCCCGCAATGAGCAGTTCTTC
clone size: few; D gene: .; J gene: TRBJ2-7; V gene: TRBV24-1; CDR3 protein: CATSDPARGSYEQYF; CDR3 DNA: TGTGCCACCAGTGATCCAGCGCGGGGTTCGTACGAGCAGTACTTC